One sample yielded the 22 T cell receptor beta chains listed below, sequenced in a study of T cells after yellow fever vaccination. MiXCR, run by TCRdb on the 5' RACE reads, gives a single entry per CDR3 protein. The profile covers approximately 160,000 distinct CDR3 sequences, with about a tenth appearing a single time and 35% to 40% taken by the ten largest. Source: CD8+ T cells sorted from PBMCs, taken 45 days after the yellow fever booster vaccination. The receptors derive from a man aged 18 to 29 who received the YFV17D yellow fever vaccine.

The V gene is TRBV12-3 or TRBV12-4, the J gene TRBJ2-3; 11 bases are shared with TRBD2. The CDR3 is 14 residues long. Trimming took 5 bases from V and 6 from J; bases not matched to a gene: 4. This CDR3 is CASSLGTSGDTQYF. The CDR3 DNA sequence: TGTGCCAGCAGTCTAGGGACTAGCGGTGATACGCAGTATTTT.

The chain joins TRBV4-3 to TRBJ1-5; TRBD1 might be the D (6 bases). Germline CDR1 and CDR2: LGHNA and YSLEER. The V end was cut by 5 bases, the J end by 7 bases, with 12 bases between. This CDR3 is 13 amino acids long. CDR3 nucleotides: TGCGCCAGCAGCTCGGAGGGGGGACAGCCCCAGCATTTT. It encodes CASSSEGGQPQHF.

This clonotype has a handful of counts. V usage is TRBV25-1 and J usage is TRBJ2-3, with 9 bases fitting TRBD2. The CDR3 covers 16 residues. The V and J ends lost 5 bases and 4 bases, in that order; junction bases with no gene match: 10. Germline V gives CDR1 MGHDK, CDR2 SYGVNS. CDR3 in DNA: TGTGCCAGCAGTCCCCCTAGCGGGGATCTGTCAGATACGCAGTATTTT. This gives the protein CASSPPSGDLSDTQYF.

In this sample, this clonotype turned up many times. The chain carries TRBV6-2 or TRBV6-3 and TRBJ1-1, with D unresolved. The length of the CDR3 is 14 residues. Between the trimmed V and J ends, which lost 5 bases and 0 bases, there was a span of 10 bases. Germline values: CDR1 MNHEY, CDR2 SVGEGT. CDR3: CASSKFAVNTEAFF. CDR3 sequence (DNA): TGTGCCAGCAGTAAATTCGCAGTGAACACTGAAGCTTTCTTT.

This clonotype has a handful of counts. V is TRBV9 and J is TRBJ2-3; the D gene is possibly TRBD1 (6 bases). This CDR3 contains 14 residues. The germline V and J ends were trimmed by 3 bases and 5 bases, with 13 bases remaining between them. Germline loops: CDR1 SGDLS, CDR2 YYNGEE. CDR3 nucleotides: TGTGCCAGCAGCGGCCGATACAGGGAAGATACGCAGTATTTT. Its translation: CASSGRYREDTQYF.

The V call is TRBV29-1, the J call TRBJ1-2, with a possible D match to TRBD1 (6 bases). The CDR3 is made up of 13 amino acids. The V gene's germline CDR1 is SQVTM and CDR2 ANQGSEA. Trimming removed 3 bases at V and 4 bases at J, with 12 bases between. The CDR3 loop reads CSVDRGGLYGYTF. The CDR3 coding sequence is TGCAGCGTTGACCGAGGGGGGCTCTATGGCTACACCTTC.

This clonotype was found a few times. The chain recombines TRBV11-2 with TRBJ2-5; 8 bases are shared with TRBD2. V lost 4 bases, J lost 5 bases, and 15 bases stayed unmatched. In germline, CDR1 is SGHAT, CDR2 FQNNGV. The CDR3 is 17 residues long. DNA for the CDR3: TGTGCCAGCAGCTGGGGGTCAGCGGGGGAACGGCGGGAGACCCAGTACTTC. Its protein product is CASSWGSAGERRETQYF.

This clonotype was recorded a few times. V usage is TRBV7-9 and J usage is TRBJ1-4; the match to TRBD1 covers 9 bases. The CDR3 is 13 residues long. Germline trimming cut 11 bases from V and 5 bases from J; bases unmatched to any gene: 6. Per germline, CDR1 SEHNR and CDR2 FQNEAQ (reference sequence). The CDR3: CAGSTGGNEKLFF. Written as DNA, the CDR3 is TGTGCCGGATCGACAGGGGGGAATGAAAAACTGTTTTTT.

This clonotype was counted a few times. J is TRBJ2-6 and V is TRBV7-8; a weak D match, TRBD1 (6 bases). CDR1 is SGHVS, CDR2 FQNEAQ, per germline. V was pared by 7 bases and J by 0 bases, with 22 bases between. CDR3 length equals 19 residues. CDR3 nucleotides: TGTGCCAGCAACCTCAAAGGGACACACCAGATCTCTGGGGCCAACGTCCTGACTTTC. It codes for CASNLKGTHQISGANVLTF.

The rearrangement links TRBV9 to TRBJ1-6; D gene ambiguous. Germline V lookup: CDR1 SGDLS, CDR2 YYNGEE. The germline V and J ends were trimmed by 3 bases and 5 bases, with 9 bases remaining between them. This CDR3 region has 14 residues. As DNA, the CDR3 is TGTGCCAGCAGCGCCGACCCAGATAATTCACCCCTCCACTTT. This translates into CASSADPDNSPLHF.

J is TRBJ1-1 and V is TRBV4-3, with D perhaps TRBD1 (6 bases). Germline CDR1 LGHNA, CDR2 YSLEER. This CDR3 comprises 14 residues. V was pared by 4 bases and J by 5 bases, with 14 bases between. The CDR3 here is CASSRRGEYTEAFF. In DNA form, the CDR3 reads TGCGCCAGCAGCCGCAGGGGAGAGTATACTGAAGCTTTCTTT.

At least ten counts were recorded for this clonotype. The rearrangement uses TRBV5-1 and TRBJ2-5, with 8 nucleotides matching TRBD1. V shed 4 bases and J 2 bases; nucleotides not matched to a gene: 10. CDR1 and CDR2 from the germline V gene are SGHRS and YFSETQ. The CDR3 is 16 amino acids. DNA for the CDR3: TGCGCCAGCAGCCCCCTGGAGGACAGGGAGCAAGAGACCCAGTACTTC. It is translated as CASSPLEDREQETQYF.

Relative to its sample, this clonotype is medium-sized. V and J are TRBV19 and TRBJ1-1; no reliable D call. V lost 6 bases and J lost 3, with 14 bases in between. Germline V gene sequence: CDR1 LNHDA, CDR2 SQIVND (reference sequence). CDR3 length: 14 amino acids. The CDR3 nucleotides read TGTGCCAGTAGGAGTGCTGGGCCCTACACTGAAGCTTTCTTT. Encoded protein: CASRSAGPYTEAFF.

The chain recombines TRBV4-1 with TRBJ2-7; D remains ambiguous. The germline V and J ends were trimmed by 3 bases and 0 bases, with 12 bases remaining between them. The CDR3 covers 15 residues. Germline loops: CDR1 MGHRA, CDR2 YSYEKL. In DNA form, the CDR3 reads TGCGCCAGCAGCCATATGTACGGAACCTCCTACGAGCAGTACTTC. Encoded protein: CASSHMYGTSYEQYF.

This clonotype appeared a few times. The V gene is TRBV4-1, the J gene TRBJ1-3; no firm D call. Trimming pared 4 bases from V and 0 bases from J, leaving 10 bases between. The germline V gene has CDR1 MGHRA and CDR2 YSYEKL. The CDR3 consists of 15 residues. This CDR3 is CASSLHTYSGNTIYF. The CDR3 bases are TGCGCCAGCAGCCTACACACGTACTCTGGAAACACCATATATTTT.

J is TRBJ1-5 and V is TRBV27, with D possibly TRBD1 on 5 matching bases. Between the trimmed V and J ends, which lost 9 bases and 3 bases, there was a span of 18 bases. Germline V lookup: CDR1 MNHEY, CDR2 SMNVEV (reference sequence). This CDR3 has 15 residues. As DNA, the CDR3 is TGTGCCAGTCTTCCACGGGGACTCTTCAATCAGCCCCAGCATTTT. Protein: CASLPRGLFNQPQHF.

The chain recombines TRBV6-2 or TRBV6-3 with TRBJ2-5; 8 nucleotides match TRBD2. The CDR3 loop spans 14 amino acids. The germline gives CDR1 MNHEY, CDR2 SVGEGT. J lost 3 bases, V lost 5 bases, and 5 bases had no gene match. The CDR3 spells CASSARGGKETQYF. CDR3 coding DNA: TGTGCCAGCAGTGCCCGGGGGGGGAAAGAGACCCAGTACTTC.

The chain recombines TRBV6-5 with TRBJ2-2, with unresolved D. This CDR3 region has 16 residues. V was pared by 2 bases and J by 2 bases, with 12 bases between. Looked up from germline, CDR1 is MNHEY and CDR2 is SVGAGI. CDR3: CASSYVWAENTGELFF. CDR3 nucleotides: TGTGCCAGCAGTTACGTTTGGGCAGAAAACACCGGGGAGCTGTTTTTT.

The rearrangement links TRBV7-2 to TRBJ1-4; no clear D gene. Germline V gene data show CDR1 as SGHTA and CDR2 as FQGNSA. CDR3 size: 16 residues. V gave up 5 bases and J gave up 0 bases, with 13 bases separating them. CDR3 coding DNA: TGTGCCAGCAGCCCCGAAGTCCCGGCAACTAATGAAAAACTGTTTTTT. Its translation: CASSPEVPATNEKLFF.

There are a few counts of this clonotype. V and J are TRBV4-3 and TRBJ1-2; D remains ambiguous. The CDR3 is 15 amino acids. CDR1 and CDR2 (germline): LGHNA, YSLEER. V gave up 1 base and J gave up 8 bases, with 17 bases separating them. The CDR3 DNA is TGCGCCAGCAGCCAAGGTGCCCGTAGGGATTCGGGCTACACCTTC. This gives the protein CASSQGARRDSGYTF.

This clonotype occurred many times. The rearrangement joins TRBV28 to TRBJ1-5; D remains ambiguous. Trimming cost V 3 bases and J 5 bases, with 8 bases left between them. This CDR3 has 13 residues. Germline-derived CDR1 and CDR2 are MDHEN and SYDVKM. CDR3: CASSLIRDQPQHF. As DNA, the CDR3 is TGTGCCAGCAGTTTGATTAGGGATCAGCCCCAGCATTTT.

The chain joins TRBV20-1 to TRBJ2-2, with 10 bases lining up with TRBD1. The CDR3 is 19 amino acids. With V trimmed by 6 bases and J by 6 bases, 22 bases remained unmatched. Germline V gene lookup returns CDR1 DFQATT and CDR2 SNEGSKA (reference sequence). CDR3 in amino acids: CSAREFGGQGGITSGELFF. CDR3 bases: TGCAGTGCCAGGGAGTTTGGAGGACAGGGGGGAATTACGTCCGGGGAGCTGTTTTTT.